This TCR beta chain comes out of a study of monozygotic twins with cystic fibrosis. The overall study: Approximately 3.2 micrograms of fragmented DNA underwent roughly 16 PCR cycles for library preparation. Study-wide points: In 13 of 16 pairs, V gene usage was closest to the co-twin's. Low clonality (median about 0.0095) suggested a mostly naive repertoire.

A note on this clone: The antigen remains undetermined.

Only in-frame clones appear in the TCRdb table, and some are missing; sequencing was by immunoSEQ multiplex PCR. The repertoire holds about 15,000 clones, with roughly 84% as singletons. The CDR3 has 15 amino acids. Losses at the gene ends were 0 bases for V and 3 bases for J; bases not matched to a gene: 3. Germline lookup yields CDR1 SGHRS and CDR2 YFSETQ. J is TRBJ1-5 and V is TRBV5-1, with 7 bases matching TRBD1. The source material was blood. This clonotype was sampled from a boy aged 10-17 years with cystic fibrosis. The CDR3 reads CASSLVGGDNQPQHF. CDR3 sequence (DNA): TGCGCCAGCAGCTTGGTAGGGGGCGACAATCAGCCCCAGCATTTT.